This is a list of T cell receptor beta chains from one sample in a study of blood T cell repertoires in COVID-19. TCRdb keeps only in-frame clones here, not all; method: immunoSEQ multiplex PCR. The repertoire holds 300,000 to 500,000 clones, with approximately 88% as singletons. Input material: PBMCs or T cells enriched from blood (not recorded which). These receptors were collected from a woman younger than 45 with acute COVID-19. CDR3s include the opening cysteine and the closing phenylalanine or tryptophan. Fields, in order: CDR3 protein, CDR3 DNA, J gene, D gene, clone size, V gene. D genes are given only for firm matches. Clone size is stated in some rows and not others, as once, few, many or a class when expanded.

CDR3: CASSGLGTLSSTDTQYF; DNA: TGTGCCAGCAGCGGACTAGGGACTTTGAGTTCCACAGATACGCAGTATTTT; J: TRBJ2-3; D: -; size: -; V: TRBV9
CDR3: CASSIEGGTHNEQFF; DNA: TGTGCCAGTAGTATTGAGGGAGGTACGCACAATGAGCAGTTCTTC; J: TRBJ2-1; D: -; size: -; V: TRBV19
CDR3: CASSQVYPTANNQPQHF; DNA: TGTGCCAGCAGTCAAGTTTACCCTACAGCTAACAATCAGCCCCAGCATTTT; J: TRBJ1-5; D: -; size: -; V: TRBV6-2/TRBV6-3
CDR3: CATSRDGLGSSGNTIYF; DNA: TGTGCCACCAGCAGAGATGGCCTGGGGAGCTCTGGAAACACCATATATTTT; J: TRBJ1-3; D: -; size: -; V: TRBV15
CDR3: CAISVGQTSTDTQYF; DNA: TGTGCCATCAGTGTGGGGCAGACTAGCACAGATACGCAGTATTTT; J: TRBJ2-3; D: -; size: -; V: TRBV10-3
CDR3: CASSFGQDYGYTF; DNA: TGCGCCAGCAGCTTTGGGCAGGATTATGGCTACACCTTC; J: TRBJ1-2; D: -; size: -; V: TRBV5-1
CDR3: CASSLFSGAGTEAFF; DNA: TGTGCCAGCAGCTTATTTTCGGGCGCGGGGACTGAAGCTTTCTTT; J: TRBJ1-1; D: -; size: -; V: TRBV7-9
CDR3: CASSQPGAGGSDTQYF; DNA: TGTGCCAGCAGCCAGCCAGGGGCGGGGGGCTCAGATACGCAGTATTTT; J: TRBJ2-3; D: TRBD2; size: -; V: TRBV3-1/TRBV3-2
CDR3: CASSPRVGSALEQFF; DNA: TGTGCCAGCAGCCCCCGTGTAGGTAGCGCACTCGAACAGTTCTTC; J: TRBJ2-1; D: -; size: -; V: TRBV7-2
CDR3: CASSENGPLYGYTF; DNA: TGTGCCAGCAGTGAAAATGGCCCACTATATGGCTACACCTTC; J: TRBJ1-2; D: -; size: -; V: TRBV6-1
CDR3: CASSFTPRDSEAFF; DNA: TGCGCCAGCAGCTTTACTCCCCGGGACAGTGAAGCTTTCTTT; J: TRBJ1-1; D: TRBD1; size: -; V: TRBV5-1
CDR3: CASSGQGNNQPQHF; DNA: TGTGCCAGCAGTGGACAGGGGAATAATCAGCCCCAGCATTTT; J: TRBJ1-5; D: TRBD1; size: -; V: TRBV6-6
CDR3: CASRDPGLAGSYNEQFF; DNA: TGTGCCAGCAGGGACCCGGGACTAGCGGGCTCCTACAATGAGCAGTTCTTC; J: TRBJ2-1; D: TRBD2; size: -; V: TRBV28
CDR3: CASSPTGAYGYTF; DNA: TGTGCCAGCAGCCCTACAGGAGCCTATGGCTACACCTTC; J: TRBJ1-2; D: -; size: -; V: TRBV14
CDR3: CASSWRDQSSPLHF; DNA: TGTGCCAGCAGCTGGAGGGATCAGAGTTCACCCCTCCACTTT; J: TRBJ1-6; D: -; size: -; V: TRBV7-2
CDR3: CASSPRIGTGDQPQHF; DNA: TGTGCCAGCAGTCCCCGTATTGGAACAGGGGATCAGCCCCAGCATTTT; J: TRBJ1-5; D: TRBD1; size: -; V: TRBV6-2/TRBV6-3
CDR3: CASSLDSRASRYEQYF; DNA: TGTGCCAGCAGCTTAGATTCCAGGGCCTCTCGCTACGAGCAGTACTTC; J: TRBJ2-7; D: -; size: -; V: TRBV11-2
CDR3: CATNTHTDTQYF; DNA: TGTGCCACCAATACTCACACAGATACGCAGTATTTT; J: TRBJ2-3; D: -; size: -; V: TRBV6-5
CDR3: CAWSARQGETQYF; DNA: TGTGCCTGGAGTGCGCGCCAGGGAGAGACCCAGTACTTC; J: TRBJ2-5; D: -; size: -; V: TRBV30
CDR3: CASNFGGGYTF; DNA: TGTGCCAGCAATTTCGGAGGCGGCTACACCTTC; J: TRBJ1-2; D: -; size: -; V: TRBV2
CDR3: CASSQGPRGYTEAFF; DNA: TGTGCCAGCAGCCAAGGACCCAGGGGATATACTGAAGCTTTCTTT; J: TRBJ1-1; D: -; size: few; V: TRBV3-1/TRBV3-2
CDR3: CASRTGPGKDEAFF; DNA: TGTGCCAGCAGAACAGGGCCCGGAAAGGATGAAGCTTTCTTT; J: TRBJ1-1; D: -; size: -; V: TRBV2
CDR3: CASQSTGSGNTIYF; DNA: TGTGCCAGCCAGTCGACAGGGTCCGGAAACACCATATATTTT; J: TRBJ1-3; D: TRBD1; size: -; V: TRBV27
CDR3: CASSWGSEAFF; DNA: TGTGCCAGCAGTTGGGGCTCTGAAGCTTTCTTT; J: TRBJ1-1; D: -; size: -; V: TRBV6-5
CDR3: CATSVGGVTKQTAELFF; DNA: TGTGCCACCAGTGTGGGGGGGGTAACAAAACAAACCGCGGAGCTGTTTTTT; J: TRBJ2-2; D: TRBD2; size: few; V: TRBV24-1
CDR3: CASSGSPGGPGVYGYTF; DNA: TGTGCCAGCAGTGGGTCGCCAGGGGGCCCCGGGGTCTATGGCTACACCTTC; J: TRBJ1-2; D: TRBD1; size: -; V: TRBV27
CDR3: CASSSTQGVTEAFF; DNA: TGTGCCAGCAGCTCGACTCAGGGGGTCACTGAAGCTTTCTTT; J: TRBJ1-1; D: TRBD1; size: -; V: TRBV7-3
CDR3: CAIMRGLAGPTSREQYF; DNA: TGTGCCATCATGCGGGGACTAGCGGGGCCAACAAGTCGCGAGCAGTACTTC; J: TRBJ2-7; D: TRBD2; size: -; V: TRBV10-3
CDR3: CASSIQDIQGSPYEQYF; DNA: TGTGCCAGTAGTATACAGGATATCCAGGGGTCCCCCTACGAGCAGTACTTC; J: TRBJ2-7; D: -; size: -; V: TRBV19
CDR3: CASSQDRGGDTEAFF; DNA: TGTGCCAGCAGCCAGGACAGGGGAGGGGACACTGAAGCTTTCTTT; J: TRBJ1-1; D: TRBD1; size: few; V: TRBV6-2/TRBV6-3
CDR3: CASSTGTVVSYEQYF; DNA: TGTGCCAGTAGTACCGGGACAGTGGTTTCCTACGAGCAGTACTTC; J: TRBJ2-7; D: TRBD1; size: -; V: TRBV19
CDR3: CAISEWDTAYEQYF; DNA: TGTGCCATCAGTGAATGGGACACAGCCTACGAGCAGTACTTC; J: TRBJ2-7; D: -; size: -; V: TRBV10-3
CDR3: CAWSSPRGTGIAYEQYF; DNA: TGTGCCTGGAGCTCTCCCAGAGGGACAGGGATCGCCTACGAGCAGTACTTC; J: TRBJ2-7; D: TRBD1; size: -; V: TRBV30
CDR3: CASSPAGGRYNEQFF; DNA: TGTGCCAGTAGTCCCGCGGGGGGGCGGTACAATGAGCAGTTCTTC; J: TRBJ2-1; D: TRBD2; size: -; V: TRBV19
CDR3: CASSDPDRGAEKLFF; DNA: TGCGCCAGCAGTGACCCCGACAGGGGGGCGGAAAAACTGTTTTTT; J: TRBJ1-4; D: TRBD1; size: -; V: TRBV10-1
CDR3: CASSQASRGPVSEKLFF; DNA: TGCGCCAGCAGCCAAGCCTCCCGAGGCCCTGTAAGTGAAAAACTGTTTTTT; J: TRBJ1-4; D: -; size: -; V: TRBV4-1
CDR3: CASRRLAGGPSSYNEQFF; DNA: TGTGCCAGCAGGCGACTAGCGGGGGGCCCAAGCTCCTACAATGAGCAGTTCTTC; J: TRBJ2-1; D: TRBD2; size: few; V: TRBV6-6
CDR3: CSASLGTGGTEAFF; DNA: TGCAGTGCTAGTTTGGGGACAGGGGGCACTGAAGCTTTCTTT; J: TRBJ1-1; D: TRBD1; size: -; V: TRBV20-1
CDR3: CASSIAGVGGMNTEAFF; DNA: TGTGCCAGTAGTATAGCGGGTGTAGGCGGCATGAACACTGAAGCTTTCTTT; J: TRBJ1-1; D: -; size: -; V: TRBV19
CDR3: CASSQVEGVEAFF; DNA: TGTGCCAGCAGCCAAGTAGAGGGGGTTGAAGCTTTCTTT; J: TRBJ1-1; D: -; size: once; V: TRBV3-1/TRBV3-2